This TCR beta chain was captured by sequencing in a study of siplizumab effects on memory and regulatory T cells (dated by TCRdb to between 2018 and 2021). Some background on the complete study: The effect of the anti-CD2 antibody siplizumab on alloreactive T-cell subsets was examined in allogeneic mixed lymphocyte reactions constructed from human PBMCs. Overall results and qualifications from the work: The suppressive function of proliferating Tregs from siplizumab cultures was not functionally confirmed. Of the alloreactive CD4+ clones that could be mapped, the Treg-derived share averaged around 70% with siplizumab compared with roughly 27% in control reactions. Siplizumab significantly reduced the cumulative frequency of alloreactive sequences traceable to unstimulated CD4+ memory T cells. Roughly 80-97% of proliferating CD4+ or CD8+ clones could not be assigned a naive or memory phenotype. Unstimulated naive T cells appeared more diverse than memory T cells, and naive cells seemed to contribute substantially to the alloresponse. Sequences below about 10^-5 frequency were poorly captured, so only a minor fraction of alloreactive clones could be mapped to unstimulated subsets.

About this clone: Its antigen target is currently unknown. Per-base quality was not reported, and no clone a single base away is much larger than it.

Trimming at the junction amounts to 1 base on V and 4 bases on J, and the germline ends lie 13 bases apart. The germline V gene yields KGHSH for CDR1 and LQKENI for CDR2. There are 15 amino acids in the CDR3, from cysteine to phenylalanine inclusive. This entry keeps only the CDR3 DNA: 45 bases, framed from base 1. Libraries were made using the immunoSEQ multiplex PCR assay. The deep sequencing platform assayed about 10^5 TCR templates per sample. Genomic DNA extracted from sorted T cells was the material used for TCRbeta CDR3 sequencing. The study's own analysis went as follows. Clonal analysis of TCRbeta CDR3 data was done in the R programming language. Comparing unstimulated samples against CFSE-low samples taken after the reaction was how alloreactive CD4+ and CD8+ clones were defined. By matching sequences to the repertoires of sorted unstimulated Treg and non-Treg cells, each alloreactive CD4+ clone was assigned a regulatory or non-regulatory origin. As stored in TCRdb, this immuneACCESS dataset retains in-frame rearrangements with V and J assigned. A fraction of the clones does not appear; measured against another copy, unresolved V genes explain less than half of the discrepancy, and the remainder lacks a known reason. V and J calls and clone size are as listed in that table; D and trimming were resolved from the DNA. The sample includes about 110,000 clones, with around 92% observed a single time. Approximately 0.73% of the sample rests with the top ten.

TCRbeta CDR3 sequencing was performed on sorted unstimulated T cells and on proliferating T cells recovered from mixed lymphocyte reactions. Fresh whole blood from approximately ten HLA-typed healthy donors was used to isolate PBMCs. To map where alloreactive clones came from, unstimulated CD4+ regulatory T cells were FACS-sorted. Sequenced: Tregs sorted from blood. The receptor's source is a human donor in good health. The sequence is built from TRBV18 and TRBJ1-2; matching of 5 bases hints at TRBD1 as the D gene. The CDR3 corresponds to CASSPRDSDLYGYTF. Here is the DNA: TGTGCCAGCTCACCACGGGACTCCGACCTCTATGGCTACACCTTC.